This T cell receptor beta chain was sequenced in a study of blood T cell repertoires in COVID-19. There are a few counts of this clone. Trimming at V came to 5 bases and at J to 10 bases, leaving 11 bases not matched to a gene. Germline V gene lookup returns CDR1 SGHAT and CDR2 FQNNGV. The CDR3 covers 14 residues. Assay: immunoSEQ multiplex PCR; the TCRdb copy retains only in-frame clones and omits some. The sample contains 200,000 to 300,000 clones, about 85% of which appear only once. The clonotype was recovered from a woman aged 55-70 years with active or convalescent COVID-19. The genes are TRBV11-2 and TRBJ1-2; TRBD1 agrees at 9 bases. Sequencing was performed on peripheral blood. This CDR3 reads CASSPHGTGFTYTF. The CDR3 DNA is TGTGCCAGCAGCCCGCACGGGACAGGGTTTACCTACACCTTC.